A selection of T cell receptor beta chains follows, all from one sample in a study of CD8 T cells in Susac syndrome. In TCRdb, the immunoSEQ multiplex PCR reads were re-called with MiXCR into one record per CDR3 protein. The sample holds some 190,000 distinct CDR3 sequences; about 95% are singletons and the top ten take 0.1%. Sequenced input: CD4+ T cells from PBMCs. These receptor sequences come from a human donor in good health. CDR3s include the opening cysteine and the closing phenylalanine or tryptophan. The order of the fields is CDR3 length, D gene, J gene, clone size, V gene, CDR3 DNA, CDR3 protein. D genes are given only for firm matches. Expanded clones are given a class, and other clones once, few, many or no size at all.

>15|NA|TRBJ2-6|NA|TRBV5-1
TGCGCCAGCAGTTGGTTGGGGGCCGGGGCCAACGTCCTGACTTTC
CASSWLGAGANVLTF
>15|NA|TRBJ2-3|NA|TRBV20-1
TGCAGTGCTAGTTTTGTTGGCGGGCGCACAGATACGCAGTATTTT
CSASFVGGRTDTQYF
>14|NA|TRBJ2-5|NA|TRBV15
TGTGCCACCAGCTTCGACAGGACTCAAGAGACCCAGTACTTC
CATSFDRTQETQYF
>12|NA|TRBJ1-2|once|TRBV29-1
TGCAGCGTTGGTAGCCCGACGGACGGCTACACCTTC
CSVGSPTDGYTF
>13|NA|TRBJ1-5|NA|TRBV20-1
TGCAGTGCTAGTATCGCGAGCAATCAGCCCCAGCATTTT
CSASIASNQPQHF
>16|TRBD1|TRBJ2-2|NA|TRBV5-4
TGTGCCAGCAGCTCGGGACAGGGGCTCTACACCGGGGAGCTGTTTTTT
CASSSGQGLYTGELFF
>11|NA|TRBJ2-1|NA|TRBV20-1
TGCAGTGCTATTCCTGACAATGAGCAGTTCTTC
CSAIPDNEQFF
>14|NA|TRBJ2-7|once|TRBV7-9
TGTGCCAGCAGCTTAGAGGGGGTTTCAGGAGAGCAGTACTTC
CASSLEGVSGEQYF
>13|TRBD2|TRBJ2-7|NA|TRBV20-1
TGCAGTGCTAGGGAGACTAGCGCAGGCGAGCAGTACTTC
CSARETSAGEQYF
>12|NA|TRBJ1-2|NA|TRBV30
TGTGCCTGGAGTGTACTTACCTATGGCTACACCTTC
CAWSVLTYGYTF
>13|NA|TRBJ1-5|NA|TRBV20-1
TGCAGTGCCGGGACTCAGGACAATCAGCCCCAGCATTTT
CSAGTQDNQPQHF
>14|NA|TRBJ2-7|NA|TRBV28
TGTGCCAGCAGTTCAGGACAGCACCACTACGAGCAGTACTTC
CASSSGQHHYEQYF
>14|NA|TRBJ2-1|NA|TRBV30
TGTGCCTGGAGTGTTGATCTAGCGAACAATGAGCAGTTCTTC
CAWSVDLANNEQFF
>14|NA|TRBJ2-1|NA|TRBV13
TGTGCCAGCAGCTTACTGTCTATCTACAATGAGCAGTTCTTC
CASSLLSIYNEQFF
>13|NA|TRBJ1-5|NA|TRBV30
TGTGCCTGGGGGGACGACTCGGCCCGGCCCCAGCATTTT
CAWGDDSARPQHF
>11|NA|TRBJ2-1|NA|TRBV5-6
TGTGCCAGCAGCTTGGATTTTGAGCAGTTCTTC
CASSLDFEQFF
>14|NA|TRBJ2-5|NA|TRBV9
TGTGCCAGCACCCCTTTTGGCGCGGGGGAGACCCAGTACTTC
CASTPFGAGETQYF
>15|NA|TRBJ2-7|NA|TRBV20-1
TGCAGTGCTAGCGTAGACCCTTCGAGCTCCTACGAGCAGTACTTC
CSASVDPSSSYEQYF
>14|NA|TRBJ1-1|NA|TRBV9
TGTGCCAGCAGCGTAGGGAACAGGGTAACTGAAGCTTTCTTT
CASSVGNRVTEAFF
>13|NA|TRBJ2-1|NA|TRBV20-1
TGCAGTGCTAGAGGCGCTACCAACAATGAGCAGTTCTTC
CSARGATNNEQFF
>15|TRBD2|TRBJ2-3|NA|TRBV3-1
TGTGCCAGCAGCCAAACAGCGGGAGGTTCAGATACGCAGTATTTT
CASSQTAGGSDTQYF